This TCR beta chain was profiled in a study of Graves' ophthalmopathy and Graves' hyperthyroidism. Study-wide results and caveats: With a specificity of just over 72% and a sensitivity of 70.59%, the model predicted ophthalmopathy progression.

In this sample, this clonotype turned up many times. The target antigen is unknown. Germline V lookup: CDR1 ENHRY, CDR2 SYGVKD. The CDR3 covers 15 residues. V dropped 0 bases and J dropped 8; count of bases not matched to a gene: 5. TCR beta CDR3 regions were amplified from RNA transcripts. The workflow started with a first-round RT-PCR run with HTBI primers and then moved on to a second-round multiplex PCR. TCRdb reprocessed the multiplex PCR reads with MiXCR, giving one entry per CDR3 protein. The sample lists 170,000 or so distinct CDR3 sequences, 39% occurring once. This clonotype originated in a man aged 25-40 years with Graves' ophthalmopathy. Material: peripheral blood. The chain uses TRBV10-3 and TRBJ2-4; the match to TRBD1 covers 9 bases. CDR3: CAISESRDRVDIQYF. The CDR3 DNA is TGTGCCATCAGTGAGTCCCGGGACAGGGTAGACATTCAGTACTTC.